The clone carrying this T cell receptor (beta chain) appeared once. TCRdb redid the calling of the 5' RACE reads with MiXCR, one entry per CDR3 protein. The sample gives thousands of distinct CDR3 sequences, roughly 73% of which show up once; 4.5% to 5.5% is in the top ten. The sorted Tregs were CD4+CD25+CD127-/low cells. Trimming removed 6 bases at V and 4 bases at J, with 18 bases between. Germline V gene sequence: CDR1 MNHEY, CDR2 SMNVEV (reference sequence). The CDR3 has 15 amino acids. The sequenced sample consisted of tumor-infiltrating Tregs sorted from the breast tumor. The sequence came from a female donor with breast cancer. V usage is TRBV27 and J usage is TRBJ1-1, with a weak D call TRBD1 (5 bases). The CDR3 sequence: CASRRQGGGTTEAFF. The CDR3 DNA reads TGTGCCAGCAGGCGCCAGGGCGGTGGGACCACTGAAGCTTTCTTT.